Listed below are T cell receptor beta chains from one sample, sequenced in a study of control samples from healthy donors and cancer patients. Repertoires were generated with immunoSEQ multiplex PCR, while TCRdb's copy carries only in-frame clones and drops some. The table lists some 120,000 clones, about 89% of them singletons. What was sequenced was blood. These receptors originate from a man aged 55 to 70 in good health. The CDR3 runs from the conserved cysteine through the conserved F or W. The D gene is left open where the match is weak. Clone size appears in some rows only: once, few, many, or a class for an expanded clone.

CDR3 protein	CDR3 DNA	J gene	clone size	V gene	D gene
CASSYSALSGANVLTF	TGTGCCAGCAGTTACTCGGCCCTCTCTGGGGCCAACGTCCTGACTTTC	TRBJ2-6	.	TRBV6-5	.
CASSLGAGRSYEQYF	TGTGCCAGCAGCTTAGGGGCAGGACGTTCCTACGAGCAGTACTTC	TRBJ2-7	.	TRBV7-3	.
CAISAENSGNTIYF	TGTGCCATCAGTGCTGAGAACTCTGGAAACACCATATATTTT	TRBJ1-3	few	TRBV10-3	.
CASSSTGGRGLNTEAFF	TGTGCCAGTAGTTCTACAGGGGGCCGAGGGCTGAACACTGAAGCTTTCTTT	TRBJ1-1	.	TRBV19	TRBD1
CASSLSVRF	TGTGCCAGCAGCTTATCGGTCCGGTTT	TRBJ1-1	.	TRBV11-3	.
CASSYSSTGVNTEAFF	TGTGCCAGCAGTTACTCTTCCACAGGGGTTAACACTGAAGCTTTCTTT	TRBJ1-1	.	TRBV6-5	TRBD1
CASSATGRSMNTEAFF	TGTGCCAGCAGTGCCACAGGGCGGTCAATGAACACTGAAGCTTTCTTT	TRBJ1-1	few	TRBV6-1	.
CAWLGSGRMSYTF	TGTGCCTGGCTTGGGTCCGGCCGTATGAGCTACACCTTC	TRBJ1-2	.	TRBV30	.
CASSTRDNRYGYTF	TGTGCCAGCAGCACCCGGGACAACCGCTATGGCTACACCTTC	TRBJ1-2	.	TRBV12-1	.
CASSLQGGGSSTDTQYF	TGTGCCAGCAGCTTACAAGGCGGGGGGTCTTCCACAGATACGCAGTATTTT	TRBJ2-3	.	TRBV7-3	TRBD2
CASSSLGAGGNYGYTF	TGTGCCAGCAGTTCTTTGGGCGCAGGGGGTAACTATGGCTACACCTTC	TRBJ1-2	.	TRBV11-2	TRBD1
CASSPLAENYGYTF	TGTGCCAGCTCACCACTCGCAGAGAACTATGGCTACACCTTC	TRBJ1-2	.	TRBV18	.
CASSRIGLSYNEQFF	TGCGCCAGCAGTCGCATCGGCCTCTCCTACAATGAGCAGTTCTTC	TRBJ2-1	few	TRBV10-1	.
CASSFGLTTNYGYTF	TGTGCCAGCAGCTTCGGTTTGACGACCAACTATGGCTACACCTTC	TRBJ1-2	.	TRBV5-6	.
CASSYSAQIGEQYF	TGTGCCAGCAGTTACTCGGCACAGATCGGCGAGCAGTACTTC	TRBJ2-7	.	TRBV6-2/TRBV6-3	.
CASSQAPGTGAEAFF	TGTGCCAGCTCACAAGCGCCCGGGACAGGGGCTGAAGCTTTCTTT	TRBJ1-1	.	TRBV18	TRBD1
CASSLKGDTEAFF	TGTGCCAGCAGTTTGAAGGGAGACACTGAAGCTTTCTTT	TRBJ1-1	.	TRBV27	.
CASIATRGQTNEQFF	TGTGCCAGCATTGCGACCAGGGGGCAAACGAATGAGCAGTTCTTC	TRBJ2-1	.	TRBV6-5	TRBD1